This T cell receptor beta chain was identified during a study of T cells after somatic rescue of genetic block. The CDR3 consists of 15 residues. J lost 3 bases, V lost 0 bases, and 5 bases had no gene match. The germline V gene encodes CDR1 SGDLS and CDR2 YYNGEE. Measured with immunoSEQ multiplex PCR; TCRdb has only the in-frame clones, and not every one. The sample holds about 88,000 clones, over 80% seen once. This chain links TRBV9 with TRBJ2-7; 8 bases agree with TRBD1. The specimen was peripheral blood mononuclear cells (PBMCs). This TCR was sampled from a woman younger than 35. CDR3 bases: TGTGCCAGCAGCGTAGCTGGTACAGGGGGCTACGAGCAGTACTTC. Translation gives CASSVAGTGGYEQYF.